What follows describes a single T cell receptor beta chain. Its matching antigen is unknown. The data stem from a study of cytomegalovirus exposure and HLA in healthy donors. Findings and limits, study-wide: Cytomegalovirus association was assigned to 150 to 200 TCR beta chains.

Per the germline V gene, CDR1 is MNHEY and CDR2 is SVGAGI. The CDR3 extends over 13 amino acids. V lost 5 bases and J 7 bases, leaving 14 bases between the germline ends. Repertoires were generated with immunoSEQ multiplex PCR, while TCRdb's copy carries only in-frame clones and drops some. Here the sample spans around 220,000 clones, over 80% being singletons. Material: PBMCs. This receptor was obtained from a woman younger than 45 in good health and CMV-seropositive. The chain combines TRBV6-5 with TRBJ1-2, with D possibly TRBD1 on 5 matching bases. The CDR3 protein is CASSQPGGGGYTF. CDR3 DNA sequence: TGTGCCAGCAGTCAACCGGGTGGGGGTGGCTACACCTTC.